This T cell receptor beta chain was retrieved from a study of CD8 T cells in Susac syndrome. Per germline, CDR1 SGHTA and CDR2 FQGNSA. The V end lost 5 bases, the J end lost 2 bases, and 7 bases lay between the germline ends. This CDR3 has 12 amino acids. Peripheral blood CD8+ and CD4+ T cells were profiled by TCR beta sequencing. Purification of the CD8+ and CD4+ T cells relied on negative isolation, and TEMRA cells underwent FACS enrichment. RNA in amounts of about 0.5 to 1 ug was reverse transcribed with random hexamers. Across 54 Vbeta and 13 Jbeta, immunoSEQ multiplex PCR amplified TCR beta CDR3. From the immunoSEQ multiplex PCR reads, TCRdb called clonotypes with MiXCR, one entry per CDR3 protein. The data hold 45,000 to 55,000 distinct CDR3 sequences, with roughly 93% observed a single time.

The specimen was CD8+ T cells from PBMCs. The sequence came from a human donor in good health. The chain recombines TRBV7-2 with TRBJ2-7; the D is unclear. The CDR3 loop reads CASSPFPYEQYF. The CDR3 region has the DNA TGTGCCAGCAGCCCCTTCCCCTACGAGCAGTACTTC.